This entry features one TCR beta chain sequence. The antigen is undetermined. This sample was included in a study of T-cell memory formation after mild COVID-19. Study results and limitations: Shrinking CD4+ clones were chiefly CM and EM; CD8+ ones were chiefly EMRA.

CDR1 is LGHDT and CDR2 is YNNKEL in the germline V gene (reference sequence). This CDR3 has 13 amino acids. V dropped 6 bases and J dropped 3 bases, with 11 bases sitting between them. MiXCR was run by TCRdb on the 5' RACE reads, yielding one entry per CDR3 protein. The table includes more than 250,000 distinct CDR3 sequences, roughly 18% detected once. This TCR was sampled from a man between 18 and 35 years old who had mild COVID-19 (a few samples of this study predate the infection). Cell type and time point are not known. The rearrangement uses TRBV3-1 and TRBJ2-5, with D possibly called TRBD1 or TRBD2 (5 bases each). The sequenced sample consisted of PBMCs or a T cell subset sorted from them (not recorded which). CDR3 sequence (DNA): TGTGCCAGCAGGCTCCGAGGGGAAGAGACCCAGTACTTC. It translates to CASRLRGEETQYF.